This is a list of T cell receptor beta chains from one sample in a study of CD8 T cells in Susac syndrome. TCRdb passed the immunoSEQ multiplex PCR reads through MiXCR, listing each CDR3 protein once. The sample holds 210,000 or so distinct CDR3 sequences, 80% to 95% seen once. Sequencing was done on a sample of CD8+ T cells from PBMCs. These TCRs come from a human donor with multiple sclerosis. The CDR3 runs from the conserved cysteine through the conserved F or W.

j_call: TRBJ1-1
v_call: TRBV7-2
cdr3_aa: CASSLGWTLNTEAFF

j_call: TRBJ2-7
v_call: TRBV5-6
cdr3_aa: CASSFVGYEQYF

j_call: TRBJ2-7
v_call: TRBV15
cdr3_aa: CATSRSSDGPSYEQYF

j_call: TRBJ2-5
v_call: TRBV11-2
cdr3_aa: CASSFGTSGSQETQYF

j_call: TRBJ2-3
v_call: TRBV9
cdr3_aa: CASSVGGGGADTQYF

j_call: TRBJ2-6
v_call: TRBV14
cdr3_aa: CASSQRLSGANVLTF

j_call: TRBJ2-2
v_call: TRBV6-2/TRBV6-3
cdr3_aa: CASTWVANTGELFF

j_call: TRBJ2-1
v_call: TRBV6-1
cdr3_aa: CASSELAGGLYNEQFF

j_call: TRBJ1-1
v_call: TRBV7-9
cdr3_aa: CASSLALEAFF

j_call: TRBJ2-5
v_call: TRBV27
cdr3_aa: CASTQKTGETQYF

j_call: TRBJ2-1
v_call: TRBV27
cdr3_aa: CASISTSGLYNEQFF

j_call: TRBJ2-1
v_call: TRBV27
cdr3_aa: CASTSGTDIEQFF

j_call: TRBJ2-3
v_call: TRBV4-3
cdr3_aa: CASSQEVVGSTDTQYF

j_call: TRBJ2-1
v_call: TRBV27
cdr3_aa: CASSLFDRGLSNEQFF

j_call: TRBJ2-1
v_call: TRBV7-8
cdr3_aa: CASSTRQGSYNEQFF

j_call: TRBJ2-1
v_call: TRBV14
cdr3_aa: CASSHELRLAGGPTNEQFF

j_call: TRBJ2-7
v_call: TRBV4-2
cdr3_aa: CASSHTRDSSYEQYF

j_call: TRBJ2-5
v_call: TRBV7-9
cdr3_aa: CASSLGTSGGIQETQYF

j_call: TRBJ2-3
v_call: TRBV30
cdr3_aa: CAWHSGTSYTDTQYF

j_call: TRBJ2-1
v_call: TRBV20-1
cdr3_aa: CSASPELSYNEQFF

j_call: TRBJ2-7
v_call: TRBV20-1
cdr3_aa: CSARGRAKYEQYF

j_call: TRBJ2-7
v_call: TRBV5-1
cdr3_aa: CASSLDGFDEQYF

j_call: TRBJ1-6
v_call: TRBV25-1
cdr3_aa: CASSDWEGSSYNSPLHF

j_call: TRBJ1-2
v_call: TRBV29-1
cdr3_aa: CSVPDGGSYTF

j_call: TRBJ1-2
v_call: TRBV12-3/TRBV12-4
cdr3_aa: CASSLGAGGGYGYTF

j_call: TRBJ2-1
v_call: TRBV4-1
cdr3_aa: CASSQVPPTPDEQFF

j_call: TRBJ1-1
v_call: TRBV5-4
cdr3_aa: CASSPPRSPEAFF

j_call: TRBJ2-2
v_call: TRBV6-7
cdr3_aa: CASSYSGGVAGITGELFF

j_call: TRBJ1-2
v_call: TRBV28
cdr3_aa: CALRTGGLGYTF

j_call: TRBJ2-7
v_call: TRBV27
cdr3_aa: CASSLTGRTYEQYF

j_call: TRBJ1-2
v_call: TRBV5-1
cdr3_aa: CASSLGFILTF

j_call: TRBJ2-7
v_call: TRBV14
cdr3_aa: CASSLTHGASGRASGEQYF

j_call: TRBJ2-2
v_call: TRBV7-3
cdr3_aa: CASSPLPLAGGLNTGELFF

j_call: TRBJ1-6
v_call: TRBV3-1
cdr3_aa: CASSQRGTAHNSPLHF

j_call: TRBJ2-5
v_call: TRBV5-4
cdr3_aa: CASSAGLAGPLETQYF

j_call: TRBJ2-5
v_call: TRBV13
cdr3_aa: CASSLRGREETQYF

j_call: TRBJ2-2
v_call: TRBV11-2
cdr3_aa: CASSLGRGVAGVRTGELFF

j_call: TRBJ2-7
v_call: TRBV2
cdr3_aa: CASSEVDQYF

j_call: TRBJ2-2
v_call: TRBV19
cdr3_aa: CASSATETGELFF

j_call: TRBJ2-3
v_call: TRBV11-2
cdr3_aa: CASSLEVAGGTQYF

j_call: TRBJ1-2
v_call: TRBV29-1
cdr3_aa: CSVRGRVDYGYTF